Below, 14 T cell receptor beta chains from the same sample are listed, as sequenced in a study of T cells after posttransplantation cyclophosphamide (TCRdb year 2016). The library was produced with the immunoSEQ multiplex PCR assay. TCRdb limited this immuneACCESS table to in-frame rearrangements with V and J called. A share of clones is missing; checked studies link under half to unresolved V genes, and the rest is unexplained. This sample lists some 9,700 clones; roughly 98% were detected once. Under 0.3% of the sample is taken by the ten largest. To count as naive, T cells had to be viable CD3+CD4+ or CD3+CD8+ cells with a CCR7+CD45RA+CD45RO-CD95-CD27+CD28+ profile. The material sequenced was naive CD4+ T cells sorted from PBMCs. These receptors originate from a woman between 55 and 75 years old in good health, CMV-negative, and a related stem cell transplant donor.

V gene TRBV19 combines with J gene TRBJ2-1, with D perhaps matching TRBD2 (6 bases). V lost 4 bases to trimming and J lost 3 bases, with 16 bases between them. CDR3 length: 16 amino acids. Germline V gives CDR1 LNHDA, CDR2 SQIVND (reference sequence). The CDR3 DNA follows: TGTGCCAGTAGTACCCCTAGCGTTTGGGGCTACAATGAGCAGTTCTTC. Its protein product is CASSTPSVWGYNEQFF. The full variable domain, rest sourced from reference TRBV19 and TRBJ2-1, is DGGITQSPKYLFRKEGQNVTLSCEQNLNHDAMYWYRQDPGQGLRLIYYSQIVNDFQKGDIAEGYSVSREKKESFPLTVTSAQKNPTAFYLCASSTPSVWGYNEQFFGPGTRLTVL.

The CDR3 sequence: CASSTPGQGVKNEQFF. The CDR3 nucleotides are TGTGCCAGTAGTACGCCGGGACAGGGGGTGAAGAATGAGCAGTTCTTC. The genes are TRBV19 and TRBJ2-1; 11 nucleotides align to TRBD1. V lost 4 bases, J lost 7 bases, and 9 bases stayed unmatched. The CDR3 loop spans 16 amino acids. From germline, CDR1 is LNHDA and CDR2 SQIVND (reference sequence).

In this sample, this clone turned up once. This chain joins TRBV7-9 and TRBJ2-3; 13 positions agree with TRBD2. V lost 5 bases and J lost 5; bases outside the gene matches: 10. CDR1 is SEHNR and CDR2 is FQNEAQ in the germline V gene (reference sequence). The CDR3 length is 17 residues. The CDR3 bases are TGTGCCAGCAGCCCTCGACTAGCGGGAGGCCGGAGAGATACGCAGTATTTT. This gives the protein CASSPRLAGGRRDTQYF.

CDR3 nucleotide sequence: TGTGCCAGCAGCCCGACTAGCGGGAGTGGAGATACGCAGTATTTT. Protein sequence: CASSPTSGSGDTQYF. The chain carries TRBV6-1 and TRBJ2-3, with TRBD2 matching 12 bases. This CDR3 spans 15 amino acids. The J segment lost 5 bases and the V segment lost 6 bases, leaving 6 bases of the junction unmatched. CDR1 is MNHNS and CDR2 is SASEGT in the germline V gene.

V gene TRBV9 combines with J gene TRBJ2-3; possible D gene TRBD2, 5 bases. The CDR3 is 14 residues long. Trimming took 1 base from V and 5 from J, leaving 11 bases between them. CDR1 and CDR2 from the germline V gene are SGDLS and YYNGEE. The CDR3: CASSVTSLVDTQYF. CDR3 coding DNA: TGTGCCAGCAGCGTAACTAGTTTGGTAGATACGCAGTATTTT.

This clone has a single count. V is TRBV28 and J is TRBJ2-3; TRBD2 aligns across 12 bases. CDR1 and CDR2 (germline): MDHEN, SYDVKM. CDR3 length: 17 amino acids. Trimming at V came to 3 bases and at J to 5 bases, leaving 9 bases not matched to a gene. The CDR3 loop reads CASSLGGLAGLVDTQYF. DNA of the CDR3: TGTGCCAGCAGTTTGGGGGGACTAGCGGGTCTTGTAGATACGCAGTATTTT.

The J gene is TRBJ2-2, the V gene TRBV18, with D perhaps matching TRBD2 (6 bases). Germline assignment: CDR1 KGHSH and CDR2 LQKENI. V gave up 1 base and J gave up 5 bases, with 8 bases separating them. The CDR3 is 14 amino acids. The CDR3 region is CASSPLRGTGELFF. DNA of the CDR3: TGTGCCAGCTCACCACTCCGGGGGACCGGGGAGCTGTTTTTT.

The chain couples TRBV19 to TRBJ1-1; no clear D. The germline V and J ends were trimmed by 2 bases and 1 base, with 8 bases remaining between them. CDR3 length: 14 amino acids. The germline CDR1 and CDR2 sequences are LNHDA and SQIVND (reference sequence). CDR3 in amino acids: CASSISPGNTEAFF. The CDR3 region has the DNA TGTGCCAGTAGTATATCTCCAGGGAACACTGAAGCTTTCTTT.

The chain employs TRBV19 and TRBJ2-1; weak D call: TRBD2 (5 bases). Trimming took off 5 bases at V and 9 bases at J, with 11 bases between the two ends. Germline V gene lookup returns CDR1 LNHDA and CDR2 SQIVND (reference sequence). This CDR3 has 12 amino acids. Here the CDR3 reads CASSPRVGEQFF. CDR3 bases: TGTGCCAGTAGTCCGCGGGTGGGTGAGCAGTTCTTC.

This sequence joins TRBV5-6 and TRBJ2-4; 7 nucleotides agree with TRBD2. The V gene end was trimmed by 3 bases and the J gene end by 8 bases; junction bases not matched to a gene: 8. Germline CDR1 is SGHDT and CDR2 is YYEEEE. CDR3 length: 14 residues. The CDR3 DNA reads TGTGCCAGCAGCTCGACTAGCCTCCTCGACATTCAGTACTTC. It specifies CASSSTSLLDIQYF.

The CDR3 sequence: CASVGVSNQPQHF. The CDR3 nucleotides read TGTGCCAGCGTAGGGGTGAGCAATCAGCCCCAGCATTTT. This chain joins TRBV2 and TRBJ1-5, with D tentatively TRBD1 (5 bases). From germline, CDR1 is SNHLY and CDR2 FYNNEI. This CDR3 comprises 13 residues. V was trimmed by 8 bases and J by 1 base, leaving 9 bases between them.

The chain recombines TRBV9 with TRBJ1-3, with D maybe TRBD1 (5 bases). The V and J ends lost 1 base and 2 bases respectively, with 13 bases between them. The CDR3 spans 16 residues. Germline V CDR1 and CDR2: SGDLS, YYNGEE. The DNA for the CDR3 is TGTGCCAGCAGCGTACAAAGGGGACTAACTGGAAACACCATATATTTT. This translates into CASSVQRGLTGNTIYF.

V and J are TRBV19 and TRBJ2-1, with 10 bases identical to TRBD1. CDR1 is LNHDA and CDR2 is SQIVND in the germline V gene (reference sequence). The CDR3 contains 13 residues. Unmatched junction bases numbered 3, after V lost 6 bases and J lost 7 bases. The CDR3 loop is CASRRDRGNEQFF. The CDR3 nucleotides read TGTGCCAGTAGAAGGGACAGGGGAAATGAGCAGTTCTTC.

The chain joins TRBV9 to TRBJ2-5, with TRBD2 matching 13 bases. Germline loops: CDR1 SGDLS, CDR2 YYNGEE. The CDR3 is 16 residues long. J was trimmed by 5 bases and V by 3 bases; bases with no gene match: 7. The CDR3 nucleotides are TGTGCCAGCAGCGCGACTAGCGGGGGGCTGGGGGAGACCCAGTACTTC. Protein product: CASSATSGGLGETQYF.